This T cell receptor beta chain was observed in a study of beta chain features in type 1 diabetes. Expressed TCRB transcripts got sequenced, as all isolated RNA was reverse transcribed. This table comes from immunoSEQ multiplex PCR, and its TCRdb copy is limited to in-frame clones, with some not included. The table lists about 620,000 clones, 15% of them singletons. CD4+ naive, central memory, regulatory and stem cell-like memory cells were sorted via CD45RO/CCR7/CD25/CD127/CD95/CD27. This clone was observed a few times. As yet, its antigen is unknown. Study findings and constraints: At VDJ recombination sites, type 1 diabetes patients had fewer insertions and more deleted nucleotides.

Germline CDR1 is MNHEY and CDR2 is SMNVEV (reference sequence). CDR3 length: 15 amino acids. Trimming removed 3 bases at V and 5 bases at J, with 16 bases between. The sequence was collected from a man between 18 and 29 years old in good health. The chain carries TRBV27 and TRBJ1-2, with D perhaps TRBD1 (6 bases). Material: naive CD4+ T cells from blood. In DNA form, the CDR3 reads TGTGCCAGCAGTTTTACAGGGACCCGACTATATGGCTACACCTTC. Amino acids: CASSFTGTRLYGYTF.